What follows is one T cell receptor (beta chain) and its context. Its target is not known. The data originate from a study of siplizumab effects on memory and regulatory T cells. The germline gives CDR1 MNHEY, CDR2 SMNVEV (reference sequence). This CDR3 region has 12 residues. Between the trimmed V and J ends, which lost 2 bases and 8 bases, there was a span of 7 bases. Study results and caveats: The naive T cell population seemed more diverse than memory cells and seemed a major contributor to the alloresponse.

Repertoires were generated with immunoSEQ multiplex PCR, while TCRdb's copy carries only in-frame clones and drops some. The table lists about 110,000 clones, approximately 94% of them singletons. The chain uses TRBV27 and TRBJ2-1; tentatively, D is TRBD1 (5 bases). Sample: CD4+ T cells sorted from blood. This TCR was sampled from a human donor in good health. The CDR3 spells CASSLPGYEQFF. The CDR3 coding sequence is TGTGCCAGCAGTTTACCAGGGTATGAGCAGTTCTTC.